This TCR beta chain was identified in a study of T cell responses to AZD1222 COVID-19 vaccine. Clones were read by immunoSEQ multiplex PCR, and TCRdb kept only the in-frame ones, dropping some. This table holds hundreds of thousands of clones, almost 95% found once. The CDR3 totals 15 residues. V shed 4 bases and J shed 2 bases, with 15 bases lying between them. The germline CDR1 and CDR2 sequences are SGHNT and YYREEE (reference sequence). This TCR was sampled from an adult who received the AZD1222 COVID-19 vaccine. The gene calls are TRBV5-4 and TRBJ1-1; possibly TRBD1 for D (6 bases). Sequenced here: peripheral blood, sampled 28 days after the second AZD1222 dose. The CDR3 reads CASSTSGGQNTEAFF. CDR3 coding DNA: TGTGCCAGCAGCACCTCCGGGGGGCAAAACACTGAAGCTTTCTTT. Based on the CDR3 plus reference TRBV5-4 and TRBJ1-1, the full variable domain is ETGVTQSPTHLIKTRGQQVTLRCSSQSGHNTVSWYQQALGQGPQFIFQYYREEENGRGNFPPRFSGLQFPNYSSELNVNALELDDSALYLCASSTSGGQNTEAFFGQGTRLTVV.